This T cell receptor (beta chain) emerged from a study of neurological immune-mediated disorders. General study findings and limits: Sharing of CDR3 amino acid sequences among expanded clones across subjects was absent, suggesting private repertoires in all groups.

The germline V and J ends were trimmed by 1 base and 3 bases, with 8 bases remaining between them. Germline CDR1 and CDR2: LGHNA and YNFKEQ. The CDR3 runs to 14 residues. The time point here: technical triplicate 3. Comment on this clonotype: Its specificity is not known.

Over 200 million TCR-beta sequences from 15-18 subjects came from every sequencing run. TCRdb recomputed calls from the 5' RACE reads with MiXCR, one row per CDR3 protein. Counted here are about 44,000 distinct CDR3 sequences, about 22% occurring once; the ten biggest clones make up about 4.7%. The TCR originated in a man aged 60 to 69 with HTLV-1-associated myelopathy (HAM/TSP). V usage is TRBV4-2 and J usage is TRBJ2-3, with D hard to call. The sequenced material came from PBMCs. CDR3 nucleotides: TGTGCCAGCAGCCAAGCGCGTGGGACAGATACGCAGTATTTT. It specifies CASSQARGTDTQYF.